This T cell receptor beta chain was sequenced in a study of cytomegalovirus exposure and HLA in healthy donors. Both 60 Vbeta primers and 13 Jbeta primers went into the PCR. Profiling relied on immunoSEQ multiplex PCR, and the TCRdb table lists in-frame clones only, not all of them. The data hold hundreds of thousands of clones, with roughly 85% observed a single time. With regard to this clone: The antigen is undetermined.

Study findings and constraints: Within a later analysis, the majority of CMV-associated TCR beta chains appeared HLA-restricted. Most TCR beta V segments were productive about 87% or about 30% of the time in an earlier analysis.

J gave up 4 bases and V 8 bases, and 18 bases lay outside the gene matches. The CDR3 covers 18 residues. Germline V lookup: CDR1 MNHEY, CDR2 SMNVEV (reference sequence). This receptor was taken from a girl aged 2-9 years in good health and CMV-seronegative. V gene TRBV27 combines with J gene TRBJ1-3; TRBD1 aligns across 9 bases. The specimen was PBMCs. The CDR3 nucleotides read TGTGCCAGCCTTATCCCCACAGGGGGCGGATGGTCGGGAAACACCATATATTTT. This encodes CASLIPTGGGWSGNTIYF.